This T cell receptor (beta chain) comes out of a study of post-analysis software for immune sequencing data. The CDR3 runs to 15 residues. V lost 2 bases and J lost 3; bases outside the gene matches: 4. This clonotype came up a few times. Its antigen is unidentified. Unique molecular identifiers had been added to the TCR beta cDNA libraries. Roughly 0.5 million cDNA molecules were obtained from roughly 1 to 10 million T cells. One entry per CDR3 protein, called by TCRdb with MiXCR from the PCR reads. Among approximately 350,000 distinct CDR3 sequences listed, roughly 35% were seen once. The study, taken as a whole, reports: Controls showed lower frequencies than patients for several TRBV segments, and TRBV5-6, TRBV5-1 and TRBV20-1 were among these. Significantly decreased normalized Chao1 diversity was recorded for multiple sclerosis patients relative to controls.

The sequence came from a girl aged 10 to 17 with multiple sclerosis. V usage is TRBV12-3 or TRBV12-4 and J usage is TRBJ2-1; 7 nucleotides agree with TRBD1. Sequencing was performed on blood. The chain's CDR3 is CASSLRGQRYNEQFF. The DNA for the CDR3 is TGTGCCAGCAGTTTAAGGGGGCAACGCTACAATGAGCAGTTCTTC.